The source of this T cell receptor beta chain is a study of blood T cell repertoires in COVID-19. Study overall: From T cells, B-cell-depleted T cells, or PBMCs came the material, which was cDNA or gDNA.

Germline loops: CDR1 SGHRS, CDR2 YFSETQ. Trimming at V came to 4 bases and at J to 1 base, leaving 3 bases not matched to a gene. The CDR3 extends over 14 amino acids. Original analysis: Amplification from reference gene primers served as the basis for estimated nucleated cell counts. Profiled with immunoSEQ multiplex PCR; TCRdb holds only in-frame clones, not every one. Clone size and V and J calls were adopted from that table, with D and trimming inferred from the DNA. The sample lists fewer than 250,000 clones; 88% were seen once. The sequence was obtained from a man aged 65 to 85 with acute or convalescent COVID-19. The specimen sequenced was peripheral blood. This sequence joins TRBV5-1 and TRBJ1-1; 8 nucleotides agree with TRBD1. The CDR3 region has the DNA TGCGCCAGCAGCCCTGGGACAGGGAACACTGAAGCTTTCTTT. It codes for CASSPGTGNTEAFF.